The rows below give T cell receptor beta chains drawn from one sample of a study of cytomegalovirus exposure and HLA in healthy donors. Some clones are missing from TCRdb's copy, which holds only in-frame ones; the method was immunoSEQ multiplex PCR. The sample consists of about 97,000 clones, roughly 74% of them appearing once. Sequencing used PBMCs. The receptors come from a woman aged 35 to 49 in good health and CMV-seronegative. Each CDR3 is given with its conserved first and last residue. The D gene is left open where the match is weak. Not every row has a clone size; where given, it reads once, few, many or a size class.

clone_size: -; j_call: TRBJ1-1; v_call: TRBV5-4; d_call: -; cdr3_aa: CASSRETNTEAFF; cdr3_nt: TGTGCCAGCAGCCGGGAGACGAACACTGAAGCTTTCTTT
clone_size: few; j_call: TRBJ2-3; v_call: TRBV28; d_call: -; cdr3_aa: CASAPRTQDTQYF; cdr3_nt: TGTGCCAGCGCCCCTAGAACCCAAGATACGCAGTATTTT
clone_size: -; j_call: TRBJ1-4; v_call: TRBV4-2; d_call: TRBD1; cdr3_aa: CASSWTGISATNEKLFF; cdr3_nt: TGTGCCAGCAGCTGGACAGGGATATCGGCAACTAATGAAAAACTGTTTTTT
clone_size: -; j_call: TRBJ2-7; v_call: TRBV4-1; d_call: TRBD1; cdr3_aa: CASSQGDRERDEQYF; cdr3_nt: TGCGCCAGCAGCCAAGGGGACAGGGAACGGGACGAGCAGTACTTC
clone_size: -; j_call: TRBJ2-3; v_call: TRBV5-6; d_call: -; cdr3_aa: CASSLKGVDTQYF; cdr3_nt: TGTGCCAGCAGCTTGAAGGGGGTGGATACGCAGTATTTT
clone_size: -; j_call: TRBJ2-3; v_call: TRBV27; d_call: TRBD2; cdr3_aa: CASSMYSGRWDTQYF; cdr3_nt: TGTGCCAGCAGTATGTACAGCGGGAGGTGGGATACGCAGTATTTT
clone_size: few; j_call: TRBJ1-5; v_call: TRBV21-1; d_call: -; cdr3_aa: CASSKAPGGGQPQHF; cdr3_nt: TGTGCCAGCAGCAAAGCGCCGGGGGGCGGTCAGCCCCAGCATTTT
clone_size: -; j_call: TRBJ2-1; v_call: TRBV28; d_call: -; cdr3_aa: CASWESSYNEQFF; cdr3_nt: TGTGCCAGCTGGGAGAGCTCCTACAATGAGCAGTTCTTC
clone_size: -; j_call: TRBJ2-4; v_call: TRBV7-2; d_call: -; cdr3_aa: CASSLAQGVQNIQYF; cdr3_nt: TGTGCCAGCAGCTTAGCTCAAGGGGTCCAAAACATTCAGTACTTC
clone_size: few; j_call: TRBJ1-4; v_call: TRBV4-2; d_call: -; cdr3_aa: CASSHHQGNNEKLFF; cdr3_nt: TGTGCCAGCAGCCATCACCAGGGGAATAATGAAAAACTGTTTTTT
clone_size: -; j_call: TRBJ2-1; v_call: TRBV5-1; d_call: -; cdr3_aa: CASSLGVGGQFF; cdr3_nt: TGCGCCAGCAGCTTGGGAGTCGGTGGGCAGTTCTTC
clone_size: -; j_call: TRBJ2-2; v_call: TRBV7-2; d_call: -; cdr3_aa: CASSLAGDATGELFF; cdr3_nt: TGTGCCAGCAGCTTGGCGGGTGACGCCACCGGGGAGCTGTTTTTT
clone_size: few; j_call: TRBJ2-5; v_call: TRBV1; d_call: -; cdr3_aa: CTSSQPPGLAGETQYF; cdr3_nt: TGCACCAGCAGCCAACCTCCGGGACTAGCGGGGGAGACCCAGTACTTC
clone_size: -; j_call: TRBJ1-2; v_call: TRBV5-4; d_call: -; cdr3_aa: CASSYREYGYTF; cdr3_nt: TGTGCCAGCAGCTACAGGGAGTATGGCTACACCTTC
clone_size: once; j_call: TRBJ2-1; v_call: TRBV7-3; d_call: -; cdr3_aa: CASRLSGVEGNEQFF; cdr3_nt: TGTGCCAGCAGACTTAGCGGAGTGGAGGGCAATGAGCAGTTCTTC
clone_size: -; j_call: TRBJ2-7; v_call: TRBV7-9; d_call: -; cdr3_aa: CASSLSGNGNEQYF; cdr3_nt: TGTGCCAGCAGCTTATCGGGGAACGGTAACGAGCAGTACTTC
clone_size: once; j_call: TRBJ2-3; v_call: TRBV6-1; d_call: -; cdr3_aa: CASSEQGGMGDTQYF; cdr3_nt: TGTGCCAGCAGTGAACAGGGTGGAATGGGAGATACGCAGTATTTT
clone_size: -; j_call: TRBJ2-1; v_call: TRBV11-2; d_call: TRBD2; cdr3_aa: CASSLGLAFEQFF; cdr3_nt: TGTGCCAGCAGCTTAGGACTAGCATTCGAGCAGTTCTTC
clone_size: few; j_call: TRBJ2-1; v_call: TRBV7-3; d_call: -; cdr3_aa: CASSLVLGGSYNEQFF; cdr3_nt: TGTGCCAGCAGCTTAGTTCTGGGGGGATCCTACAATGAGCAGTTCTTC
clone_size: -; j_call: TRBJ2-6; v_call: TRBV7-2; d_call: -; cdr3_aa: CASSPPGANSGANVLTF; cdr3_nt: TGTGCCAGCAGCCCGCCGGGAGCGAACTCTGGGGCCAACGTCCTGACTTTC
clone_size: -; j_call: TRBJ2-6; v_call: TRBV29-1; d_call: -; cdr3_aa: CSVETGTGANVLTF; cdr3_nt: TGCAGCGTTGAAACGGGGACTGGGGCCAACGTCCTGACTTTC
clone_size: -; j_call: TRBJ2-7; v_call: TRBV7-9; d_call: TRBD1; cdr3_aa: CASSSYGTGDEQYF; cdr3_nt: TGTGCCAGCAGCTCCTACGGGACAGGGGACGAGCAGTACTTC
clone_size: -; j_call: TRBJ1-2; v_call: TRBV19; d_call: TRBD1; cdr3_aa: CASTHSGQGNLGYTF; cdr3_nt: TGTGCCAGTACCCATAGTGGACAGGGGAACTTAGGCTACACCTTC
clone_size: -; j_call: TRBJ1-5; v_call: TRBV2; d_call: -; cdr3_aa: CASSGLGPGSNQPQHF; cdr3_nt: TGTGCCAGCAGTGGGTTGGGTCCAGGGAGCAATCAGCCCCAGCATTTT
clone_size: -; j_call: TRBJ1-5; v_call: TRBV7-9; d_call: -; cdr3_aa: CASSLALAGGLGNQPQHF; cdr3_nt: TGTGCCAGCAGCTTAGCGCTTGCGGGGGGCCTAGGCAATCAGCCCCAGCATTTT
clone_size: -; j_call: TRBJ2-5; v_call: TRBV5-1; d_call: -; cdr3_aa: CASTLPGNQETQYF; cdr3_nt: TGCGCCAGCACTCTTCCGGGGAACCAAGAGACCCAGTACTTC
clone_size: -; j_call: TRBJ2-5; v_call: TRBV7-7; d_call: TRBD2; cdr3_aa: CASSPLRLAARTQYF; cdr3_nt: TGTGCTAGCAGCCCCCTTCGACTAGCGGCCAGGACCCAGTACTTC
clone_size: once; j_call: TRBJ2-3; v_call: TRBV6-6; d_call: TRBD2; cdr3_aa: CASSSGGVGDTQYF; cdr3_nt: TGTGCCAGCAGTTCCGGGGGGGTAGGGGATACGCAGTATTTT
clone_size: once; j_call: TRBJ2-7; v_call: TRBV6-5; d_call: TRBD1; cdr3_aa: CASSSYTGDKQYF; cdr3_nt: TGTGCCAGCAGTTCTTACACAGGGGACAAGCAGTACTTC
clone_size: -; j_call: TRBJ2-2; v_call: TRBV9; d_call: -; cdr3_aa: CASGRDLSNTGELFF; cdr3_nt: TGTGCCAGCGGCCGGGACTTGTCGAACACCGGGGAGCTGTTTTTT
clone_size: -; j_call: TRBJ2-7; v_call: TRBV20-1; d_call: -; cdr3_aa: CSASSVDEQYF; cdr3_nt: TGCAGTGCTAGTAGTGTCGACGAGCAGTACTTC
clone_size: few; j_call: TRBJ2-1; v_call: TRBV27; d_call: TRBD2; cdr3_aa: CASSPREGEQFF; cdr3_nt: TGTGCCAGCAGTCCCCGGGAGGGTGAGCAGTTCTTC
clone_size: few; j_call: TRBJ2-5; v_call: TRBV4-2; d_call: -; cdr3_aa: CASSQGYLEGSEETQYF; cdr3_nt: TGTGCCAGCAGCCAAGGGTATTTAGAAGGGAGTGAAGAGACCCAGTACTTC
clone_size: once; j_call: TRBJ1-3; v_call: TRBV9; d_call: -; cdr3_aa: CASSPYEGGGTSGNTIYF; cdr3_nt: TGTGCCAGCAGCCCGTATGAGGGGGGGGGCACCTCTGGAAACACCATATATTTT
clone_size: -; j_call: TRBJ2-1; v_call: TRBV9; d_call: TRBD2; cdr3_aa: CASSSAPSIAGVTYNEQFF; cdr3_nt: TGTGCCAGCAGCTCCGCGCCGTCTATAGCGGGAGTGACCTACAATGAGCAGTTCTTC
clone_size: -; j_call: TRBJ2-2; v_call: TRBV5-1; d_call: -; cdr3_aa: CASRLRENTGELFF; cdr3_nt: TGCGCCAGCAGGTTGCGGGAGAACACCGGGGAGCTGTTTTTT
clone_size: few; j_call: TRBJ2-7; v_call: TRBV6-6; d_call: TRBD1; cdr3_aa: CAIRQGNEQYF; cdr3_nt: TGTGCCATAAGACAGGGGAACGAGCAGTACTTC
clone_size: -; j_call: TRBJ2-3; v_call: TRBV19; d_call: -; cdr3_aa: CASSIGGGDTQYF; cdr3_nt: TGTGCCAGTAGTATAGGAGGGGGAGATACGCAGTATTTT
clone_size: few; j_call: TRBJ2-1; v_call: TRBV15; d_call: -; cdr3_aa: CATSRDPGNYNEQFF; cdr3_nt: TGTGCCACCAGCAGAGATCCAGGGAACTACAATGAGCAGTTCTTC
clone_size: -; j_call: TRBJ2-7; v_call: TRBV11-1; d_call: -; cdr3_aa: CASSLAPTDAYEQYF; cdr3_nt: TGTGCCAGCAGCTTAGCCCCTACAGACGCGTACGAGCAGTACTTC
clone_size: -; j_call: TRBJ2-5; v_call: TRBV28; d_call: -; cdr3_aa: CASSLMGIQETQYF; cdr3_nt: TGTGCCAGCAGTTTAATGGGCATACAAGAGACCCAGTACTTC
clone_size: -; j_call: TRBJ2-3; v_call: TRBV2; d_call: -; cdr3_aa: CASSLGQYTDTQYF; cdr3_nt: TGTGCCAGCAGTCTAGGACAGTACACAGATACGCAGTATTTT
clone_size: -; j_call: TRBJ2-5; v_call: TRBV30; d_call: TRBD1; cdr3_aa: CAWSTGVGQETQYF; cdr3_nt: TGTGCCTGGAGTACAGGGGTGGGGCAAGAGACCCAGTACTTC
clone_size: -; j_call: TRBJ1-4; v_call: TRBV6-7; d_call: TRBD1; cdr3_aa: CASSTTGGSGEKLFF; cdr3_nt: TGTGCCAGCAGTACGACAGGGGGATCTGGCGAAAAACTGTTTTTT
clone_size: -; j_call: TRBJ2-3; v_call: TRBV28; d_call: TRBD2; cdr3_aa: CASSSRSGGIITDTQYF; cdr3_nt: TGTGCCAGCAGTTCCCGGTCGGGAGGGATTATTACAGATACGCAGTATTTT
clone_size: -; j_call: TRBJ1-6; v_call: TRBV9; d_call: -; cdr3_aa: CASSVGGPYSYNSPLHF; cdr3_nt: TGTGCCAGCAGCGTAGGAGGTCCCTACTCCTATAATTCACCCCTCCACTTT
clone_size: few; j_call: TRBJ2-1; v_call: TRBV2; d_call: -; cdr3_aa: CAILLGGNYNEQFF; cdr3_nt: TGTGCCATCCTTTTAGGGGGTAACTACAATGAGCAGTTCTTC
clone_size: once; j_call: TRBJ2-1; v_call: TRBV20-1; d_call: TRBD1; cdr3_aa: CSASDRVSRFF; cdr3_nt: TGCAGTGCTAGCGACAGGGTGAGCAGGTTCTTC
clone_size: -; j_call: TRBJ2-3; v_call: TRBV6-6; d_call: -; cdr3_aa: CASSYGPGVDTQYF; cdr3_nt: TGTGCCAGCAGCTACGGGCCCGGGGTTGATACGCAGTATTTT
clone_size: -; j_call: TRBJ1-5; v_call: TRBV11-2; d_call: -; cdr3_aa: CASSLGQISNQPQHF; cdr3_nt: TGTGCCAGCAGCCTCGGACAGATTAGCAATCAGCCCCAGCATTTT
clone_size: -; j_call: TRBJ2-3; v_call: TRBV6-5; d_call: -; cdr3_aa: CASSSGWDTQYF; cdr3_nt: TGTGCCAGCAGTAGCGGGTGGGATACGCAGTATTTT
clone_size: -; j_call: TRBJ1-1; v_call: TRBV6-5; d_call: -; cdr3_aa: CASSRDTEAFF; cdr3_nt: TGTGCCAGCAGTCGGGACACTGAAGCTTTCTTT
clone_size: -; j_call: TRBJ2-4; v_call: TRBV9; d_call: TRBD2; cdr3_aa: CASSVAPSGGLLAGNIQYF; cdr3_nt: TGTGCCAGCAGCGTAGCGCCTAGCGGGGGGCTCCTTGCCGGGAACATTCAGTACTTC
clone_size: -; j_call: TRBJ1-4; v_call: TRBV27; d_call: -; cdr3_aa: CASSVGQNEKLFF; cdr3_nt: TGTGCCAGCAGTGTAGGACAGAATGAAAAACTGTTTTTT